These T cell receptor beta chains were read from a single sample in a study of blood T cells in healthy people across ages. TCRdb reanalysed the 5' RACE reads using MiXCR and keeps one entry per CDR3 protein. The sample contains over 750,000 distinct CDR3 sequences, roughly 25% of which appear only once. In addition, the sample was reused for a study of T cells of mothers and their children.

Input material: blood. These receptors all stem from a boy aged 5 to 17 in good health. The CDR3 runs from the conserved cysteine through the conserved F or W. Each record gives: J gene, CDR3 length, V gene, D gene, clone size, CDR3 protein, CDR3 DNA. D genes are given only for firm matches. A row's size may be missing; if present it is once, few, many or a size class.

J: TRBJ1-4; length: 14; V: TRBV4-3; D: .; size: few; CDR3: CASSPAGAEEKLFF; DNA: TGCGCCAGCAGCCCAGCGGGGGCGGAGGAAAAACTGTTTTTT
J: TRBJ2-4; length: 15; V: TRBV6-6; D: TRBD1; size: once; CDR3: CASSWTGMGKNIQYF; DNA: TGTGCCAGCAGTTGGACAGGGATGGGCAAAAACATTCAGTACTTC
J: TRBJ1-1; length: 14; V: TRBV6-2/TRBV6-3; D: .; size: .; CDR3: CASSYRVRRTEAFF; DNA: TGTGCCAGCAGTTACCGGGTAAGACGGACTGAAGCTTTCTTT
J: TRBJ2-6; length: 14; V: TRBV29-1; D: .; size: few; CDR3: CSIRQDSGANVLTF; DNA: TGCAGCATAAGACAGGACTCTGGGGCCAACGTCCTGACTTTC
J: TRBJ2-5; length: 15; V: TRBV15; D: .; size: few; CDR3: CATSRNEGREETQYF; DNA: TGTGCCACCAGCAGAAACGAGGGACGGGAAGAGACCCAGTACTTC
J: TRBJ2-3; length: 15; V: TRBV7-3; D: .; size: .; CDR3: CASRSGKASTDTQYF; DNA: TGTGCCAGCAGATCCGGGAAGGCTAGCACAGATACGCAGTATTTT
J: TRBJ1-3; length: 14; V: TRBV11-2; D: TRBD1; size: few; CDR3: CASSQDRVGNTIYF; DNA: TGTGCCAGCAGCCAGGACAGGGTTGGAAACACCATATATTTT
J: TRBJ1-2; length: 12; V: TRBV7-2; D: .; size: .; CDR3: CASSFDTYGYTF; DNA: TGTGCCAGCAGCTTTGACACCTATGGCTACACCTTC
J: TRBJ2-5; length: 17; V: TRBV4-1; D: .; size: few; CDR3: CASSQVAQSRRTWAQYF; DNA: TGCGCCAGCAGCCAAGTCGCGCAGTCGAGAAGGACCTGGGCCCAGTACTTC
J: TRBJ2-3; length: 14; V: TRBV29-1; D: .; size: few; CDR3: CSVEGGYTTDTQYF; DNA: TGCAGCGTTGAAGGTGGCTACACCACAGATACGCAGTATTTT
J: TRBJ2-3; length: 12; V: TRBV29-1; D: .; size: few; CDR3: CSVRAGTDTQYF; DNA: TGCAGCGTTCGGGCAGGCACAGATACGCAGTATTTT
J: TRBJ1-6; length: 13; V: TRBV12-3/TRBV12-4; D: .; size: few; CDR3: CASTGNGGSPLHF; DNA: TGTGCCAGCACTGGAAATGGCGGATCACCCCTCCACTTT